This TCR beta chain originates from a study of shared clonotypes between healthy human individuals. General study results and limits: Estimated clonotype richness was generally higher in naive than memory subsets. It was observed that roughly 5.5% of naive CD4 clonotypes were shared across several donors.

Each donor was a Caucasian adult residing in Nashville, Tennessee. From germline, CDR1 is SGDLS and CDR2 YYNGEE. This CDR3 is built from 16 residues. To note about this clone: As yet, its antigen is unknown. The junction does not match germline at one end; this may be a read error.

Every subset had its genomic DNA shared out evenly among several immunoSEQ plates. Using immunoSEQ multiplex PCR, the repertoire was profiled, and TCRdb retains in-frame clones only, with some absent. Among about 530,000 clones listed, almost 97% were seen once. Sequencing input: naive CD4+ T cells sorted from blood. Subset here: CD45RA+ positively selected. The TCR was taken from a woman in her twenties or thirties in good health. V is TRBV9 and J is TRBJ2-1, with 7 bases matching TRBD1. The CDR3 sequence: CASSPGWDSVAPVLVF. The DNA of the CDR3 is TGTGCCAGCAGCCCCGGATGGGACAGCGTTGCTCCAGTTCTTGTCTTC.